A single sample gave rise to the 11 T cell receptor beta chains below, sequenced in a study of blood T cell repertoires in COVID-19. Produced via immunoSEQ multiplex PCR; TCRdb's table is partial and in-frame only. The profile shows 100,000 to 150,000 clones, around four fifths of them singletons. Sequencing was done on a sample of peripheral blood. Receptors originate from a man in his sixties with acute or convalescent COVID-19.

On this clone: At one end the junction does not follow the germline gene, possibly because of a read error. The V and J genes are TRBV10-3 and TRBJ1-1, with 7 nucleotides matching TRBD1. Germline-derived CDR1 and CDR2 are ENHRY and SYGVKD. The CDR3 has 15 residues. The CDR3 DNA is TGTGCCATCACTGAGACAGGGTCGAGCAACACTGAAGCTTTCTTT. Protein: CAITETGSSNTEAFF.

The rearrangement joins TRBV19 to TRBJ1-5; perhaps TRBD1 as D (5 bases). V lost 3 bases and J lost 0, with 6 bases in between. CDR3 length: 14 residues. The germline CDR1 and CDR2 sequences are LNHDA and SQIVND (reference sequence). Here the CDR3 DNA reads TGTGCCAGTAGTATCAGGGATAGCAATCAGCCCCAGCATTTT. This translates into CASSIRDSNQPQHF.

The count of this clone is one. V is TRBV7-9 and J is TRBJ2-3; 10 positions agree with TRBD2. After removal of 5 bases from V and 3 bases from J, the junction contained 5 bases not matched to a gene. Looked up from germline, CDR1 is SEHNR and CDR2 is FQNEAQ (reference sequence). This CDR3 is built from 15 residues. The CDR3 protein is CASSRLAGVTDTQYF. CDR3 nucleotide sequence: TGTGCCAGCAGCAGGCTAGCGGGAGTTACAGATACGCAGTATTTT.

This rearrangement joins TRBV5-4 to TRBJ2-5; D may be TRBD1 (7 bases). The CDR3 length is 14 residues. Trimming pared 5 bases from V and 5 bases from J, leaving 16 bases between. From germline, CDR1 is SGHNT and CDR2 YYREEE (reference sequence). DNA for the CDR3: TGTGCCAGCAGGGGCAGGGGGGTAAGGGAGACCCAGTACTTC. Translating gives CASRGRGVRETQYF.

The chain joins TRBV11-2 to TRBJ2-1; 9 bases are a match to TRBD2. The CDR3 totals 16 residues. Per germline, CDR1 SGHAT and CDR2 FQNNGV. Trimming cost V 5 bases and J 1 base; bases outside gene matches: 6. CDR3 in amino acids: CASSTSLAGSYNEQFF. In DNA, the CDR3 is TGTGCCAGCAGCACCTCCCTAGCGGGGTCCTACAATGAGCAGTTCTTC. The full variable domain, with the rest looked up from reference TRBV11-2 and TRBJ2-1, is EAGVAQSPRYKIIEKRQSVAFWCNPISGHATLYWYQQILGQGPKLLIQFQNNGVVDDSQLPKDRFSAERLKGVDSTLKIQPAKLEDSAVYLCASSTSLAGSYNEQFFGPGTRLTVL.

The V call is TRBV28, the J call TRBJ1-3; D is possibly TRBD1 (6 bases). Germline loops: CDR1 MDHEN, CDR2 SYDVKM. V was clipped by 8 bases and J by 0 bases, with 11 bases between them. The CDR3 has 14 residues. The CDR3 nucleotides are TGTGCCAGCGGACAGCTGAGCTCTGGAAACACCATATATTTT. Translating it yields CASGQLSSGNTIYF.

The chain links TRBV21-1 to TRBJ1-5; the table's D call, TRBD1, was not checked against the DNA. TRBV21-1 is a pseudogene segment. The CDR3 consists of 17 residues. The CDR3 nucleotides are TGTGCCAGCAGCAAAGCAGCAACAGGCAATAGCAATCAGCCCCAGCATTTT. Its translation: CASSKAATGNSNQPQHF.

The chain employs TRBV6-1 and TRBJ1-4, with 7 bases fitting TRBD1. CDR1 and CDR2 from the germline V gene are MNHNS and SASEGT. Trimming at V came to 2 bases and at J to 8 bases, leaving 8 bases not matched to a gene. The CDR3 is 15 amino acids. The chain's CDR3 is CASSELQGIQEKLFF. The CDR3 nucleotides read TGTGCCAGCAGTGAACTACAGGGGATACAGGAAAAACTGTTTTTT.

This chain joins TRBV5-8 and TRBJ1-6, with 10 bases matching TRBD1. The germline gives CDR1 SGHTS, CDR2 YDEGEE. The CDR3 contains 16 residues. The trim removed 6 bases at V and 8 bases at J, leaving 11 bases unmatched. The CDR3 region has the DNA TGTGCCAGCACCTCCTACCCGGGGACAGGGGATTCACCCCTCCACTTT. Protein: CASTSYPGTGDSPLHF. Filled out from reference TRBV5-8 and TRBJ1-6, the complete variable domain reads EAGVTQSPTHLIKTRGQQATLRCSPISGHTSVYWYQQALGLGLQFLLWYDEGEERNRGNFPPRFSGRQFPNYSSELNVNALELEDSALYLCASTSYPGTGDSPLHFGNGTRLTVT.

The chain couples TRBV13 to TRBJ1-2, with 7 bases fitting TRBD1. This CDR3 region has 12 residues. The V and J ends lost 4 bases and 12 bases, in that order; junction bases with no gene match: 8. The germline CDR1 and CDR2 sequences are PRHDT and FYEKMQ (reference sequence). The CDR3 DNA follows: TGTGCCAGCAGCTCCGCCGACAGGGTAAACACCTTC. This codes for CASSSADRVNTF.

This sequence joins TRBV19 and TRBJ2-7; D is uncertain. CDR1 and CDR2 from the germline V gene are LNHDA and SQIVND (reference sequence). V was cut by 3 bases and J by 5 bases, with 11 bases left in between. There are 13 residues in the CDR3. The CDR3 sequence is CASSILRSNEQYF. For the CDR3, the DNA is TGTGCCAGTAGTATTCTCCGTAGCAACGAGCAGTACTTC.